The 24 T cell receptor beta chains below come from one sample, sequenced in a study of beta chain features in type 1 diabetes. Investigators reverse transcribed all isolated RNA, so they sequenced expressed TCRB transcripts. The table came from immunoSEQ multiplex PCR; TCRdb's copy has only in-frame clones and leaves some out. Here the sample spans tens of thousands of clones, 64% being singletons. The sample consisted of Tregs from blood. These receptors all stem from a woman between 25 and 40 years old in good health.

The rearrangement links TRBV4-3 to TRBJ2-4, with a weak D call TRBD1 (6 bases). V was pared by 4 bases and J by 1 base, with 11 bases between. The CDR3 has 15 residues. Per germline, CDR1 LGHNA and CDR2 YSLEER. CDR3 sequence: CASSLWGQAKNIQYF. The CDR3 coding sequence is TGCGCCAGCAGCCTTTGGGGGCAGGCCAAAAACATTCAGTACTTC.

V gene TRBV19 combines with J gene TRBJ2-1; the D gene is possibly TRBD2 (6 bases). This CDR3 has 16 residues. Germline CDR1 LNHDA, CDR2 SQIVND (reference sequence). The V end lost 3 bases, the J end lost 2 bases, and 14 bases lay between the germline ends. The CDR3 loop is CASSILTGVAYNEQFF. For the CDR3, the DNA is TGTGCCAGTAGTATCCTGACGGGAGTGGCCTACAATGAGCAGTTCTTC.

This clone was detected a few times. The chain joins TRBV4-3 to TRBJ2-3; D not certain. There are 16 residues in the CDR3. Trimming cost V 0 bases and J 2 bases, with 12 bases left between them. CDR1 is LGHNA, CDR2 YSLEER, per germline. CDR3 in amino acids: CASSQDNTQYTDTQYF. The CDR3 DNA is TGCGCCAGCAGCCAAGATAACACACAATACACAGATACGCAGTATTTT.

The chain recombines TRBV7-9 with TRBJ1-2; 11 nucleotides align to TRBD1. The germline gives CDR1 SEHNR, CDR2 FQNEAQ (reference sequence). V gave up 1 base and J gave up 5 bases; unmatched junction bases: 3. The CDR3 extends over 15 amino acids. CDR3 sequence (DNA): TGTGCCAGCAGCTTAGGGGGGGACAGGGGGTATGGCTACACCTTC. It specifies CASSLGGDRGYGYTF.

This chain connects TRBV11-2 to TRBJ2-5, with 7 nucleotides matching TRBD1. Near its end, the DNA agrees better with TRBJ2-7, so the J call may be wrong. Germline-derived CDR1 and CDR2 are SGHAT and FQNNGV. CDR3 size: 13 residues. CDR3 nucleotide sequence: TGTGCCAGCAGCTTGGGACAGTCCTACGAGCAGTACTTC. It specifies CASSLGQSYEQYF.

The chain has TRBV18 and TRBJ2-4, with D maybe TRBD1 (6 bases). Per the germline V gene, CDR1 is KGHSH and CDR2 is LQKENI. The CDR3 contains 16 residues. V gave up 2 bases and J gave up 0 bases, with 11 bases separating them. The CDR3 spells CASSPGQGIAKNIQYF. The CDR3 bases are TGTGCCAGCTCACCAGGCCAGGGGATAGCCAAAAACATTCAGTACTTC.

The rearrangement joins TRBV25-1 to TRBJ2-5; D unclear. The V gene lost 3 bases and the J gene lost 7 bases, with 12 bases spanning the gap. Germline lookup yields CDR1 MGHDK and CDR2 SYGVNS. The CDR3 runs 13 residues. In nucleotides, the CDR3 is TGTGCCAGCAGTGATCCAGTACCTGGGACCCAGTACTTC. Its protein is CASSDPVPGTQYF.

This clone was picked up a small number of times. The rearrangement joins TRBV4-3 to TRBJ1-1; no definite D call. V shed 0 bases and J shed 8 bases, with 10 bases lying between them. This CDR3 has 13 residues. In germline, CDR1 is LGHNA, CDR2 YSLEER. The CDR3 coding sequence is TGCGCCAGCAGCCAAGAGAGGAGGACCGAAGCTTTCTTT. Translated: CASSQERRTEAFF.

V gene TRBV2 combines with J gene TRBJ2-3; TRBD2 matches at 9 bases. Germline CDR1 and CDR2: SNHLY and FYNNEI. The CDR3 is made up of 14 amino acids. With 4 bases clipped from V and 6 bases from J, the junction kept 5 bases outside the gene matches. The CDR3 is CASSAREGLDTQYF. The CDR3 DNA follows: TGTGCCAGCAGTGCGCGGGAGGGGTTGGATACGCAGTATTTT.

The rearrangement uses TRBV21-1 and TRBJ2-7; the D call TRBD1 from the table was never checked on the DNA. TRBV21-1 is a documented pseudogene. The CDR3 runs 15 residues. The chain's CDR3 is CASSSRGTGGYEQYF. The CDR3 region has the DNA TGTGCCAGCAGCTCAAGGGGGACAGGGGGCTACGAGCAGTACTTC.

This rearrangement joins TRBV7-3 to TRBJ2-7; 8 bases match TRBD1. With 2 bases clipped from V and 0 bases from J, the junction kept 3 bases outside the gene matches. CDR1 is SGHTA, CDR2 FQGTGA, per germline. This CDR3 is 15 amino acids long. CDR3 nucleotides: TGTGCCAGCAGCTTAGACAGGGGCTACTCCTACGAGCAGTACTTC. Translation gives CASSLDRGYSYEQYF.

This chain connects TRBV9 to TRBJ2-3; TRBD2 matches at 7 bases. This CDR3 region has 16 residues. CDR1 and CDR2 from the germline V gene are SGDLS and YYNGEE. V trimming: 0 bases; J trimming: 4 bases; junction bases outside the gene matches: 8. As DNA, the CDR3 is TGTGCCAGCAGCGTAGACGGCGGGAGTCGCGCAGATACGCAGTATTTT. Its protein product is CASSVDGGSRADTQYF.

The CDR3 nucleotides are TGTGCCAGCTCACCATCGGGCGGGACTAGCGGGAAGGAGCAGTACTTC. It specifies CASSPSGGTSGKEQYF. The V call is TRBV18, the J call TRBJ2-7; TRBD2 agrees at 13 bases. Germline V gene sequence: CDR1 KGHSH, CDR2 LQKENI. The CDR3 loop spans 16 amino acids. The V gene end was trimmed by 2 bases and the J gene end by 7 bases; junction bases not matched to a gene: 8.

Concerning this clone itself: At one end the junction does not follow the germline gene, possibly because of a read error. Other DNA sequences of this sample code for an identical CDR3. The V gene is TRBV5-1, the J gene TRBJ2-5; maybe TRBD1 (6 bases). Looked up from germline, CDR1 is SGHRS and CDR2 is YFSETQ. The CDR3 has 15 residues. This chain's CDR3 is CASNQLQGLQETQYF. CDR3 DNA sequence: TGCGCCAGTAACCAACTACAGGGCCTCCAAGAGACTCAGTACTTC.

The V gene is TRBV29-1, the J gene TRBJ2-7; TRBD2 matches 11 bases. CDR1 and CDR2 (germline): SQVTM, ANQGSEA. The CDR3 contains 16 residues. V lost 4 bases to trimming and J lost 0 bases; unmatched junction nucleotides: 8. DNA of the CDR3: TGCAGCGTTGTCTTATTAGCGGGGGGGTTCTCCTACGAGCAGTACTTC. It codes for CSVVLLAGGFSYEQYF.

The V gene is TRBV29-1, the J gene TRBJ2-7, with 13 bases lining up with TRBD2. The CDR3 consists of 15 residues. Germline loops: CDR1 SQVTM, CDR2 ANQGSEA. V lost 7 bases, J lost 1 base, and 7 bases stayed unmatched. CDR3 residues: CSAKGLAGVSYEQYF. The CDR3 DNA is TGCAGCGCCAAAGGACTAGCGGGAGTATCCTACGAGCAGTACTTC.

In this sample, this clone turned up a few times. The chain employs TRBV10-3 and TRBJ1-1; D might be TRBD1 (6 bases). The CDR3 loop spans 18 amino acids. The V gene's germline CDR1 is ENHRY and CDR2 SYGVKD. The V and J ends lost 3 bases and 4 bases respectively, with 24 bases between them. The CDR3 DNA follows: TGTGCCATCAGTGAATTGGGGGCAGGGTTGGGGATGGCCACTGAAGCTTTCTTT. The encoded protein is CAISELGAGLGMATEAFF.

J is TRBJ2-1 and V is TRBV27; 13 bases align to TRBD2. Losses at the gene ends were 6 bases for V and 8 bases for J; bases not matched to a gene: 7. CDR1 is MNHEY, CDR2 SMNVEV, per germline (reference sequence). The CDR3 totals 15 residues. CDR3 protein: CASSQLAGGPYEQFF. CDR3 DNA: TGTGCCAGCAGCCAACTAGCGGGAGGGCCCTATGAGCAGTTCTTC.

The V call is TRBV6-5, the J call TRBJ2-7; D perhaps matches TRBD2 (6 bases). This CDR3 contains 14 residues. CDR1 MNHEY and CDR2 SVGAGI come from the germline V gene. V lost 7 bases, J lost 5 bases, and 18 bases lay in between. CDR3 sequence: CASKKQGGGNEQYF. As DNA, the CDR3 is TGTGCCAGCAAAAAGCAGGGAGGTGGCAACGAGCAGTACTTC.

This clone has a handful of counts. V usage is TRBV7-8 and J usage is TRBJ2-3; D possibly corresponds to TRBD2 (5 bases). Trimming shortened V by 3 bases and J by 0 bases, and 22 bases separated the two germline ends. CDR3 size: 19 residues. Germline V gene sequence: CDR1 SGHVS, CDR2 FQNEAQ. The CDR3 protein is CASSLYGGPRSRSTDTQYF. The CDR3 DNA reads TGTGCCAGCAGCTTGTACGGCGGGCCACGCTCCCGTAGCACAGATACGCAGTATTTT.

The chain joins TRBV5-1 to TRBJ1-2; D gene unclear. Trimming removed 3 bases at V and 6 bases at J, with 9 bases between. CDR1 SGHRS and CDR2 YFSETQ come from the germline V gene. This CDR3 spans 12 amino acids. This CDR3 reads CASSSRGNGYTF. The DNA of the CDR3 is TGCGCCAGCAGCTCCCGGGGTAATGGCTACACCTTC.

The chain is built from TRBV18 and TRBJ1-2; D perhaps matches TRBD1 (5 bases). The CDR3 has 13 amino acids. Trimming took 0 bases from V and 7 from J, leaving 9 bases between them. CDR1 is KGHSH and CDR2 is LQKENI in the germline V gene. The DNA for the CDR3 is TGTGCCAGCTCACCACCCTGGACAAGTGGCTACACCTTC. Translation: CASSPPWTSGYTF.

The rearrangement uses TRBV5-4 and TRBJ2-1, with D perhaps TRBD1 (6 bases). The CDR3 extends over 15 amino acids. The ends were cut back, 4 bases at V and 5 bases at J, with 16 bases in the middle. The germline V gene has CDR1 SGHNT and CDR2 YYREEE (reference sequence). In nucleotides, the CDR3 is TGTGCCAGCAGCAACGCGCGGACAGAAAACAATGAGCAGTTCTTC. Amino acids: CASSNARTENNEQFF.

The CDR3 DNA is TGTGCCAGCAGCTTTTGGGGGCCGCGTACCGGGGAGCTGTTTTTT. It specifies CASSFWGPRTGELFF. This sequence joins TRBV5-8 and TRBJ2-2, with D maybe TRBD1 (6 bases). Trimming pared 2 bases from V and 5 bases from J, leaving 13 bases between. The germline V gene has CDR1 SGHTS and CDR2 YDEGEE. The length of the CDR3 is 15 residues. Full variable domain (remainder filled in from reference TRBV5-8 and TRBJ2-2): EAGVTQSPTHLIKTRGQQATLRCSPISGHTSVYWYQQALGLGLQFLLWYDEGEERNRGNFPPRFSGRQFPNYSSELNVNALELEDSALYLCASSFWGPRTGELFFGEGSRLTVL.